The rows below give T cell receptor beta chains drawn from one sample of a study of molecular identifiers for immune sequencing clone quantification. One entry per CDR3 protein results from TCRdb running MiXCR on the PCR reads. The data hold some 680,000 distinct CDR3 sequences, with roughly 25% observed a single time. The sample comprised naive CD8+ T cells from blood, with Jurkat cell RNA spiked in. The receptors shown here come from a human donor in good health. Some libraries in this study had Jurkat cell RNA spiked in. The CDR3 runs from the conserved cysteine through the conserved F or W. The order of the fields is V gene, clone size, J gene, CDR3 length, D gene, CDR3 protein, CDR3 DNA. A D gene is named only where the DNA matches it firmly. Clone size is given for some rows only: seen once, a few or many times, or a class if the clone is expanded.

>TRBV12-3/TRBV12-4|many|TRBJ2-5|16|TRBD2
CASSFFAGGPIETQYF
TGTGCCAGCAGTTTTTTCGCGGGGGGGCCCATAGAGACCCAGTACTTC
>TRBV29-1|many|TRBJ2-7|12|TRBD2
CSVLSWRGEQYF
TGCAGCGTTTTGTCCTGGCGGGGGGAGCAGTACTTC
>TRBV19|.|TRBJ2-7|13|TRBD2
CASTSSGTYEQYF
TGTGCCAGTACCTCTAGCGGGACCTACGAGCAGTACTTC
>TRBV4-3|.|TRBJ2-1|14|.
CASSQDKGYNEQFF
TGCGCCAGCAGCCAAGATAAGGGATACAATGAGCAGTTCTTC
>TRBV9|few|TRBJ2-3|16|TRBD1
CASSVEQGAGTDTQYF
TGTGCCAGCAGCGTAGAACAGGGGGCTGGAACAGATACGCAGTATTTT
>TRBV27|many|TRBJ2-7|15|.
CASSSLLAPSHEQYF
TGTGCCAGCAGTTCACTCCTGGCCCCCTCCCACGAGCAGTACTTC
>TRBV6-6|many|TRBJ2-5|14|.
CASSSPGDQETQYF
TGTGCCAGCAGTTCCCCAGGGGACCAAGAGACCCAGTACTTC
>TRBV19|.|TRBJ2-2|14|.
CASSFNLGSGELFF
TGTGCCAGTAGTTTTAATCTGGGGTCCGGGGAGCTGTTTTTT
>TRBV2|few|TRBJ1-4|16|.
CASSVEDTEGCEKLFF
TGTGCCAGCAGTGTGGAAGACACCGAAGGGTGTGAAAAACTGTTTTTT
>TRBV4-3|few|TRBJ1-1|15|.
CASSEGSQSFTEAFF
TGCGCCAGCAGTGAGGGCTCGCAGTCTTTCACTGAAGCTTTCTTT
>TRBV7-9|.|TRBJ2-7|14|.
CASSFPRGDLEQYF
TGTGCCAGCAGCTTCCCCAGGGGGGATCTCGAGCAGTACTTC
>TRBV4-3|many|TRBJ1-1|18|TRBD1
CASSQDTPDRNSLTEAFF
TGCGCCAGCAGCCAAGACACTCCGGACAGGAATTCTCTTACTGAAGCTTTCTTT
>TRBV28|many|TRBJ2-7|12|TRBD2
CASRTSGYEQYF
TGTGCCAGCAGGACTAGCGGCTACGAGCAGTACTTC
>TRBV4-1|many|TRBJ2-3|16|.
CASSSLSELYTDTQYF
TGCGCCAGCAGCTCCCTTTCTGAGCTCTACACAGATACGCAGTATTTT
>TRBV7-6|.|TRBJ2-2|15|TRBD1
CASSPGTELTGELFF
TGTGCCAGCAGCCCCGGGACAGAATTAACCGGGGAGCTGTTTTTT
>TRBV7-9|many|TRBJ2-7|15|.
CASSFTAGPLDEQYF
TGTGCCAGCAGCTTCACCGCGGGCCCGCTCGACGAGCAGTACTTC
>TRBV19|.|TRBJ2-7|15|TRBD1
CASSIGQGVRYEQYF
TGTGCCAGTAGTATAGGACAGGGCGTCCGCTACGAGCAGTACTTC
>TRBV2|.|TRBJ2-1|13|TRBD1
CASGTGFGNEQFF
TGTGCCAGCGGGACAGGCTTTGGCAATGAGCAGTTCTTC
>TRBV5-1|many|TRBJ2-7|15|TRBD1
CASSLGQRSSYEQYF
TGCGCCAGCAGCCTGGGACAGCGCAGCTCCTACGAGCAGTACTTC
>TRBV20-1|few|TRBJ2-1|17|TRBD2
CSAREQTRASGYNEQFF
TGCAGTGCTAGAGAACAGACTAGGGCTAGCGGGTACAATGAGCAGTTCTTC
>TRBV5-3|.|TRBJ2-5|15|.
CASSSRGQTQETQYF
TGTGCCAGCAGCTCGAGAGGGCAGACCCAAGAGACCCAGTACTTC
>TRBV19|once|TRBJ1-2|14|TRBD1
CASSYKGANYGYTF
TGTGCCAGTAGTTACAAGGGGGCGAACTATGGCTACACCTTC
>TRBV4-3|few|TRBJ2-7|15|.
CASSQDRYGMSEQYF
TGCGCCAGCAGCCAAGATCGTTATGGGATGAGCGAGCAGTACTTC
>TRBV11-2|.|TRBJ2-5|15|.
CASNLGLSGQETQYF
TGTGCCAGCAACTTAGGTCTTTCAGGACAAGAGACCCAGTACTTC
>TRBV9|few|TRBJ2-3|17|.
CASSVSGGQGITDTRYF
TGTGCCAGCAGCGTGAGCGGGGGACAGGGCATAACAGATACGCGGTATTTT
>TRBV2|.|TRBJ2-3|14|.
CASRTTRNTDTQYF
TGTGCCAGCAGGACGACCAGGAACACAGATACGCAGTATTTT
>TRBV20-1|.|TRBJ2-7|15|.
CSARDRAVFSYEQYF
TGCAGTGCTAGAGATCGGGCAGTCTTCTCCTACGAGCAGTACTTC
>TRBV13|.|TRBJ2-3|18|TRBD1
CASSLPEGQVLSADTQYF
TGTGCCAGCAGCTTACCCGAGGGACAGGTACTAAGCGCAGATACGCAGTATTTT
>TRBV27|.|TRBJ1-5|14|.
CASSFDAVNQPQHF
TGTGCCAGCTCGTTTGATGCAGTCAATCAGCCCCAGCATTTT
>TRBV7-9|many|TRBJ2-2|18|.
CASSLSVMRGQDTGELFF
TGTGCCAGCAGCTTAAGTGTTATGAGAGGGCAAGACACCGGGGAGCTGTTTTTT